This section outlines one T cell receptor (beta chain) sequence together with its context. Its matching antigen is unknown. Germline V gives CDR1 SGHTA, CDR2 FQGNSA. This CDR3 comprises 14 residues. V lost 4 bases and J lost 6; bases outside the gene matches: 8. The sample comes from a study of blood T cells in healthy people across ages. Study-level points and caveats: Whereas aged donors had fewer naive CD4+ cells, long-lived donors had more of them and higher diversity. Diversity was estimated from one million T cells, and these estimates were considered underestimates. CMV status of donors was not determined, possibly confounding expanded clonotype changes.

Sample-barcoded 5' priming and a J-beta primer mix drove a second PCR of roughly 6 to 12 cycles. All cDNA molecules were each tagged by a template-switch adaptor with 12 random nucleotides. TCRdb re-derived calls from the 5' RACE reads in MiXCR, one entry per CDR3 protein. The sample includes fewer than 2,000,000 distinct CDR3 sequences, roughly 43% of them seen just once. This clonotype was sampled from a human donor in good health. The sequenced sample consisted of blood. The chain recombines TRBV7-2 with TRBJ1-2; 7 bases are a match to TRBD1. CDR3 DNA: TGTGCCAGCAGCTCGGGACAGTCACTCCATGGCTACACCTTC. Protein product: CASSSGQSLHGYTF. Looking up the rest from reference TRBV7-2 and TRBJ1-2 gives the full variable domain: GAGVSQSPSNKVTEKGKDVELRCDPISGHTALYWYRQSLGQGLEFLIYFQGNSAPDKSGLPSDRFSAERTGGSVSTLTIQRTQQEDSAVYLCASSSGQSLHGYTFGSGTRLTVV.